These 14 T cell receptor beta chains came from one sample sequenced in a study of T cell repertoires in cytomegalovirus infection. For these receptors, no antigen is known. TCRdb re-called the reads through MiXCR, storing one row per CDR3 protein. Among some 920,000 distinct CDR3 sequences listed, around 32% were seen once. This material consisted of cultured CD8+ T cells from PBMCs, taken from culture after CMV antigen stimulation. The receptors shown here come from a human donor in good health (CMV status not recorded). Some clones in this sample may be carry-over from other donors' samples.

This clonotype was seen at least ten times. The chain has TRBV12-3 or TRBV12-4 and TRBJ1-2; D perhaps matches TRBD1 (5 bases). This CDR3 spans 16 amino acids. The ends were cut back, 5 bases at V and 9 bases at J, with 25 bases in the middle. The CDR3 DNA reads TGTGCCAGCAGTGTAGGGGAAGGGACTAACCAATGGCGCTACACCTTC. Its protein product is CASSVGEGTNQWRYTF.

This clonotype appeared a few times. The chain carries TRBV19 and TRBJ2-1, with TRBD2 as a possible D gene (5 bases). The V and J ends lost 10 bases and 4 bases respectively, with 23 bases between them. The CDR3 is 16 amino acids. CDR1 is LNHDA, CDR2 SQIVND, per germline (reference sequence). The CDR3 sequence is CATHAEMGDLYNEQFF. The CDR3 DNA follows: TGTGCCACTCATGCCGAGATGGGAGATTTGTACAATGAGCAGTTCTTC. Looking up the rest from reference TRBV19 and TRBJ2-1 gives the full variable domain: DGGITQSPKYLFRKEGQNVTLSCEQNLNHDAMYWYRQDPGQGLRLIYYSQIVNDFQKGDIAEGYSVSREKKESFPLTVTSAQKNPTAFYLCATHAEMGDLYNEQFFGPGTRLTVL.

This chain links TRBV12-3 or TRBV12-4 with TRBJ2-1, with D maybe TRBD2 (5 bases). The CDR3 runs 16 residues. The CDR3 sequence is CVPKGGEFVPYNEQFF. The CDR3 region has the DNA TGTGTCCCCAAAGGAGGAGAATTCGTCCCCTACAATGAGCAGTTCTTC.

The gene calls are TRBV27 and TRBJ1-2; 7 bases align to TRBD1. V dropped 4 bases and J dropped 7; count of bases not matched to a gene: 15. The CDR3 has 16 amino acids. Looked up from germline, CDR1 is MNHEY and CDR2 is SMNVEV (reference sequence). The CDR3: CASSSRQGEVQGGYTF. The CDR3 DNA sequence: TGTGCCAGCAGTTCGAGGCAGGGGGAAGTTCAGGGTGGCTACACCTTC.

The chain carries TRBV7-3 and TRBJ2-1; 8 bases agree with TRBD2. The CDR3 is 18 amino acids. The V segment lost 0 bases and the J segment 1 base; nucleotides outside the gene matches: 8. CDR1 is SGHTA, CDR2 FQGTGA, per germline. The DNA for the CDR3 is TGTGCCAGCAGCTTAACAGGGAGGGCGGGGGGTTCCTACAATGAGCAGTTCTTC. Protein product: CASSLTGRAGGSYNEQFF.

CDR3 sequence (DNA): TGTGCCAGCAGCCTAGCGGGACTAGCGGGGGGGTACAATGAGCAGTTCTTC. Encoded protein: CASSLAGLAGGYNEQFF. The V and J genes are TRBV27 and TRBJ2-1; 16 bases agree with TRBD2. V dropped 6 bases and J dropped 4; count of bases not matched to a gene: 6. The CDR3 extends over 17 amino acids. The V gene's germline CDR1 is MNHEY and CDR2 SMNVEV (reference sequence).

The chain carries TRBV11-2 and TRBJ2-3; 9 bases are a match to TRBD1. Germline values: CDR1 SGHAT, CDR2 FQNNGV. The CDR3 extends over 17 amino acids. Trimming cost V 5 bases and J 9 bases; bases outside gene matches: 18. CDR3 in DNA: TGTGCCAGCAGCCTCACCGGGACAGGGACCGAAGGGGCCACGCAGTATTTT. Translated, it gives CASSLTGTGTEGATQYF.

This clonotype was found many times. The rearrangement uses TRBV7-9 and TRBJ1-3; D is unclear. Trimming stripped 2 bases from V and 0 bases from J, with 26 bases between. CDR1 is SEHNR, CDR2 FQNEAQ, per germline (reference sequence). This CDR3 comprises 21 residues. The CDR3 nucleotides read TGTGCCAGCAGCTTATGGTCTTTATTTTCGGTCGGACTGAGCTCTGGAAACACCATATATTTT. Protein: CASSLWSLFSVGLSSGNTIYF.

The chain joins TRBV3-1 to TRBJ2-3; 7 nucleotides agree with TRBD1. The CDR3 is 16 amino acids. Trimming cost V 3 bases and J 4 bases; bases outside gene matches: 10. Germline V CDR1 and CDR2: LGHDT, YNNKEL (reference sequence). This CDR3 reads CASSHSQTGMADTQYF. The CDR3 nucleotides read TGTGCCAGCAGCCATTCCCAGACAGGGATGGCAGATACGCAGTATTTT.

The V gene is TRBV12-3 or TRBV12-4, the J gene TRBJ1-1, with D unresolved. V was trimmed by 3 bases and J by 3 bases, leaving 14 bases between them. This CDR3 is built from 15 residues. Here the CDR3 reads CASSFGVLSDTEAFF. The CDR3 region has the DNA TGTGCCAGCAGTTTTGGGGTGTTGTCGGACACTGAAGCTTTCTTT.

This clonotype occurred a few times. The chain couples TRBV28 to TRBJ2-7, with D hard to call. The CDR3 sequence is 15 residues long. With 2 bases removed from V and 0 bases from J, the gap between germline ends came to 11 bases. From germline, CDR1 is MDHEN and CDR2 SYDVKM. The CDR3 protein is CASSLPGNPSYEQYF. Written as DNA, the CDR3 is TGTGCCAGCAGTTTACCAGGCAACCCCTCCTACGAGCAGTACTTC.

This chain links TRBV3-1 with TRBJ1-2; maybe TRBD1 (6 bases). Germline CDR1 and CDR2: LGHDT and YNNKEL (reference sequence). The CDR3 is 16 residues long. The V end lost 1 base, the J end lost 0 bases, and 12 bases lay between the germline ends. The CDR3, as DNA: TGTGCCAGCAGCCAAGGGAAGACAGGCGCTAACTATGGCTACACCTTC. This translates into CASSQGKTGANYGYTF.

This clonotype was recorded once. This chain joins TRBV20-1 and TRBJ2-1; 9 bases agree with TRBD1. CDR3 size: 14 residues. With 4 bases clipped from V and 2 bases from J, the junction kept 3 bases outside the gene matches. The V gene's germline CDR1 is DFQATT and CDR2 SNEGSKA (reference sequence). This CDR3 reads CSAKGQGTYNEQFF. CDR3 bases: TGCAGTGCTAAGGGACAGGGTACCTACAATGAGCAGTTCTTC.

This clonotype was detected a few times. The V gene is TRBV6-6, the J gene TRBJ1-5; a possible D gene is TRBD1 (5 bases). V dropped 2 bases and J dropped 6 bases, with 11 bases sitting between them. Germline CDR1 is MNHNY and CDR2 is SVGAGI (reference sequence). This CDR3 has 14 residues. The CDR3: CASSYRGYGQPQHF. CDR3 nucleotide sequence: TGTGCCAGCAGTTACAGGGGCTACGGTCAGCCCCAGCATTTT.